A single sample gave rise to the 17 T cell receptor beta chains below, sequenced in a study of Ad26.COV2.S vaccination and SARS-CoV-2 variants. The assay was immunoSEQ multiplex PCR, and TCRdb's table has in-frame clones only and misses some. The top ten clones hold 2% to 2.5% of a sample with fewer than 400,000 clones, 70% to 90% of them seen once. As to treatment: around 19 received Ad26.COV2.S at low or high dose, single or two shots; roughly five received placebo; per-sample allocation not given. Vaccine and placebo recipients were sampled on day 63 after the first injection. The starting material was peripheral blood, obtained in a trial of Ad26.COV2.S vaccine versus placebo. The receptors here all came from a person aged 18-65 years who received the Ad26.COV2.S COVID-19 vaccine or a placebo.

The V and J genes are TRBV9 and TRBJ2-2, with D perhaps assigned TRBD1 or TRBD2 (5 bases each). Trimming took 1 base from V and 2 from J, leaving 12 bases between them. CDR1 is SGDLS and CDR2 is YYNGEE in the germline V gene. This CDR3 contains 16 residues. CDR3 nucleotides: TGTGCCAGCAGCGTACGTGGGGACGGTAACACCGGGGAGCTGTTTTTT. It encodes CASSVRGDGNTGELFF. Full variable domain (rest looked up from reference TRBV9 and TRBJ2-2): DSGVTQTPKHLITATGQRVTLRCSPRSGDLSVYWYQQSLDQGLQFLIQYYNGEERAKGNILERFSAQQFPDLHSELNLSSLELGDSALYFCASSVRGDGNTGELFFGEGSRLTVL.

The rearrangement links TRBV10-1 to TRBJ2-7, with 9 bases identical to TRBD1. The germline gives CDR1 WNHNN, CDR2 SYGVQD (reference sequence). This CDR3 is 14 amino acids long. J was trimmed by 5 bases and V by 5 bases; bases with no gene match: 7. CDR3 coding DNA: TGCGCCAGCAGTAGTACAGGGGGCACGAACGAGCAGTACTTC. Its translation: CASSSTGGTNEQYF.

The chain carries TRBV28 and TRBJ2-1; possible D gene TRBD2, 5 bases. The CDR3 is 13 residues long. Germline CDR1 reads MDHEN; CDR2 reads SYDVKM. Trimming stripped 7 bases from V and 6 bases from J, with 13 bases between. Written as DNA, the CDR3 is TGTGCCAGCAATGGACTGTGGTTCAATGAGCAGTTCTTC. As protein: CASNGLWFNEQFF.

CDR3 nucleotide sequence: TGCGCCAGCAGCTCGACTAGCGGGGCAGATACGCAGTATTTT. It specifies CASSSTSGADTQYF. The chain uses TRBV5-1 and TRBJ2-3; 11 bases align to TRBD2. From germline, CDR1 is SGHRS and CDR2 YFSETQ. The CDR3 totals 14 residues. Trimming at V came to 3 bases and at J to 4 bases, leaving 1 base not matched to a gene.

The genes are TRBV7-2 and TRBJ2-1; TRBD2 agrees at 12 bases. With 6 bases clipped from V and 8 bases from J, the junction kept 11 bases outside the gene matches. The length of the CDR3 is 16 residues. Germline V gene lookup returns CDR1 SGHTA and CDR2 FQGNSA. CDR3 DNA: TGTGCCAGCAGAACTAGCGGGGGGCTTGGAGTCGATGAGCAGTTCTTC. This sequence encodes CASRTSGGLGVDEQFF.

The chain combines TRBV18 with TRBJ2-5; no definite D call. Germline assignment: CDR1 KGHSH and CDR2 LQKENI. The CDR3 runs 12 residues. V lost 2 bases and J lost 5, with 6 bases in between. CDR3 amino acids: CASSPFGETQYF. CDR3 sequence (DNA): TGTGCCAGCTCACCATTCGGGGAGACCCAGTACTTC.

The V gene is TRBV4-1, the J gene TRBJ1-4; D is perhaps TRBD1 (6 bases). This CDR3 contains 14 residues. Trimming removed 10 bases from V and 0 bases from J, with 12 bases in between. CDR1 is MGHRA and CDR2 is YSYEKL in the germline V gene. The DNA for the CDR3 is TGCGCCAAAAACAGGGTGGCAACTAATGAAAAACTGTTTTTT. This codes for CAKNRVATNEKLFF.

This rearrangement joins TRBV5-6 to TRBJ2-2; D is tentatively TRBD1 or TRBD2 (6 bases each). V lost 0 bases, J lost 5 bases, and 14 bases lay in between. The CDR3 totals 16 residues. The germline V gene encodes CDR1 SGHDT and CDR2 YYEEEE. Here the CDR3 DNA reads TGTGCCAGCAGCTTGGCCCAGCAGGGGAGGACCGGGGAGCTGTTTTTT. Translation gives CASSLAQQGRTGELFF.

The V and J genes are TRBV4-2 and TRBJ2-2; possible D gene TRBD1, 5 bases. The CDR3 extends over 13 amino acids. In germline, CDR1 is LGHNA, CDR2 YNFKEQ. V gave up 7 bases and J gave up 2 bases, with 8 bases separating them. The CDR3 reads CASNQGNTGELFF. The CDR3 DNA is TGTGCCAGCAACCAGGGAAACACCGGGGAGCTGTTTTTT.

CDR3 protein: CASSSGNQPQHF. CDR3 sequence (DNA): TGTGCCAGCAGTTCAGGGAATCAGCCCCAGCATTTT. The chain joins TRBV12-3 or TRBV12-4 to TRBJ1-5; D is perhaps TRBD1 (5 bases). The CDR3 is made up of 12 amino acids. Trimming left V 4 bases short and J 4 bases short, with 5 bases between.

The gene calls are TRBV5-1 and TRBJ2-2; possible D gene TRBD2, 6 bases. The CDR3 has 13 residues. Deletions cut 4 bases from V and 7 bases from J, with 11 bases between. Germline V gives CDR1 SGHRS, CDR2 YFSETQ. CDR3 region: CASSPGTGGELFF. The CDR3 coding sequence is TGCGCCAGCAGCCCCGGGACTGGCGGGGAGCTGTTTTTT.

This clone was observed once. V gene TRBV7-8 combines with J gene TRBJ1-3; D not certain. The V gene's germline CDR1 is SGHVS and CDR2 FQNEAQ. V was clipped by 1 base and J by 0 bases, with 4 bases between them. There are 14 residues in the CDR3. CDR3 coding DNA: TGTGCCAGCAGCTTAGACCGCTCTGGAAACACCATATATTTT. Protein sequence: CASSLDRSGNTIYF.

The J gene is TRBJ2-6, the V gene TRBV19, with unresolved D. The V and J ends lost 8 bases and 2 bases respectively, with 7 bases between them. This CDR3 is built from 13 residues. CDR1 and CDR2 from the germline V gene are LNHDA and SQIVND (reference sequence). The CDR3: CASATAGANVLTF. The CDR3 nucleotides read TGTGCCAGTGCAACAGCTGGGGCCAACGTCCTGACTTTC. The variable domain in full, completed from reference TRBV19 and TRBJ2-6, reads DGGITQSPKYLFRKEGQNVTLSCEQNLNHDAMYWYRQDPGQGLRLIYYSQIVNDFQKGDIAEGYSVSREKKESFPLTVTSAQKNPTAFYLCASATAGANVLTFGAGSRLTVL.

The rearrangement uses TRBV19 and TRBJ2-5; no firm D call. The CDR3 has 14 residues. Germline V gene data show CDR1 as LNHDA and CDR2 as SQIVND (reference sequence). V lost 3 bases and J lost 0, with 8 bases in between. The CDR3 is CASSMITDQETQYF. The CDR3 region has the DNA TGTGCCAGTAGTATGATCACAGACCAAGAGACCCAGTACTTC.

This chain uses TRBV4-1 with TRBJ1-5, with D unclear. The CDR3 covers 13 residues. V gave up 3 bases and J gave up 5 bases, with 8 bases separating them. Germline V CDR1 and CDR2: MGHRA, YSYEKL. CDR3: CASSQRKYQPQHF. The CDR3 nucleotides are TGCGCCAGCAGCCAGCGAAAATATCAGCCCCAGCATTTT.

This sequence joins TRBV3-1 (or the pseudogene TRBV3-2) and TRBJ2-1; D may be TRBD1 or TRBD2 (5 bases each). The CDR3 consists of 17 residues. Trimming took 4 bases from V and 2 from J, leaving 18 bases between them. The germline V gene has CDR1 LGHDT and CDR2 YNNKEL (reference sequence). CDR3 in amino acids: CASSPRGAVSPYNEQFF. The CDR3 DNA reads TGTGCCAGCAGCCCCCGAGGGGCGGTGTCTCCCTACAATGAGCAGTTCTTC.

The gene calls are TRBV19 and TRBJ2-1; TRBD2 matches at 9 bases. There are 15 residues in the CDR3. CDR1 is LNHDA, CDR2 SQIVND, per germline (reference sequence). V gave up 6 bases and J gave up 5 bases; unmatched junction bases: 8. This CDR3 reads CASRPAGGLNNEQFF. The CDR3 bases are TGTGCCAGTAGGCCAGCGGGGGGTCTTAACAATGAGCAGTTCTTC.